This T cell receptor (beta chain) was sequenced for a study of blood T cell repertoires in COVID-19. The CDR3 runs 16 residues. Germline V CDR1 and CDR2: LNHDA, SQIVND (reference sequence). V lost 2 bases and J 6 bases, leaving 19 bases between the germline ends. Sequencing was performed with immunoSEQ multiplex PCR; in TCRdb, only in-frame clones are kept and a portion is missing. The sample includes some 95,000 clones, roughly 90% of them seen just once. The sequenced sample consisted of peripheral blood. The TCR was taken from a man older than 75 with active or convalescent COVID-19. V gene TRBV19 combines with J gene TRBJ1-2; D is ambiguous. CDR3 in amino acids: CASSIKRAEFLDGYTF. As DNA, the CDR3 is TGTGCCAGTAGTATAAAGCGGGCCGAGTTCTTGGATGGCTACACCTTC.